These 25 T cell receptor beta chains share one sample of origin, sequenced in a study of shared clonotypes between healthy human individuals. The table came from immunoSEQ multiplex PCR; TCRdb's copy has only in-frame clones and leaves some out. The sample has under 2.5 million clones; 80% to 95% are singletons. The specimen sequenced was naive CD4+ T cells from PBMCs. Subset in this sample: CD45RA+ positively selected. These receptors all stem from a man aged 18-30 years in good health. Some clones in this sample may be carry-over from other donors' samples.

As concerns this clone: At the DNA level, this CDR3 is encoded by other sequences in the same sample as well. The V and J genes are TRBV7-2 and TRBJ2-7; no definite D call. Germline V gives CDR1 SGHTA, CDR2 FQGNSA. Trimming shortened V by 1 base and J by 5 bases, and 6 bases separated the two germline ends. The CDR3 runs 12 residues. The chain's CDR3 is CASSLGGHEQYF. CDR3 nucleotides: TGTGCCAGCAGCTTAGGGGGTCACGAGCAGTACTTC. Filled out from reference TRBV7-2 and TRBJ2-7, the complete variable domain reads GAGVSQSPSNKVTEKGKDVELRCDPISGHTALYWYRQSLGQGLEFLIYFQGNSAPDKSGLPSDRFSAERTGGSVSTLTIQRTQQEDSAVYLCASSLGGHEQYFGPGTRLTVT.

The chain joins TRBV25-1 to TRBJ1-2, with 7 bases that match TRBD1. Germline V gene lookup returns CDR1 MGHDK and CDR2 SYGVNS. The CDR3 contains 14 residues. V lost 9 bases, J lost 3 bases, and 10 bases stayed unmatched. The CDR3 coding sequence is TGTGCCAGAGAGACTAACAGGGGTTACTATGGCTACACCTTC. It codes for CARETNRGYYGYTF.

This clone was seen just once. This CDR3 is CASSLGPGLGSYEQYF. For the CDR3, the DNA is TGTGCCAGCAGCTTAGGCCCGGGACTGGGCTCCTACGAGCAGTACTTC. The chain couples TRBV11-2 to TRBJ2-7, with D maybe TRBD2 (6 bases). Germline CDR1 and CDR2: SGHAT and FQNNGV. This CDR3 comprises 16 residues. V was trimmed by 1 base and J by 0 bases, leaving 13 bases between them.

This chain joins TRBV11-2 and TRBJ2-3; 8 bases match TRBD2. The CDR3 is made up of 15 amino acids. The germline V gene encodes CDR1 SGHAT and CDR2 FQNNGV. Unmatched junction bases numbered 3, after V lost 2 bases and J lost 2 bases. CDR3 sequence: CASSLSGRSTDTQYF. The CDR3 DNA follows: TGTGCCAGCAGCTTAAGCGGGAGATCCACAGATACGCAGTATTTT.

The chain combines TRBV7-9 with TRBJ1-2, with no clear D. This CDR3 has 15 amino acids. The germline V gene has CDR1 SEHNR and CDR2 FQNEAQ (reference sequence). V was clipped by 3 bases and J by 8 bases, with 19 bases between them. The chain's CDR3 is CASSFVNGPGWGYTF. The CDR3 bases are TGTGCCAGCAGCTTCGTGAACGGGCCGGGCTGGGGCTACACCTTC. Based on the CDR3 plus reference TRBV7-9 and TRBJ1-2, the full variable domain is DTGVSQNPRHKITKRGQNVTFRCDPISEHNRLYWYRQTLGQGPEFLTYFQNEAQLEKSRLLSDRFSAERPKGSFSTLEIQRTEQGDSAMYLCASSFVNGPGWGYTFGSGTRLTVV.

The rearrangement joins TRBV5-1 to TRBJ1-4; TRBD1 agrees at 10 bases. The V and J ends lost 2 bases and 8 bases, in that order; junction bases with no gene match: 6. The CDR3 has 15 amino acids. Germline loops: CDR1 SGHRS, CDR2 YFSETQ. CDR3 nucleotides: TGCGCCAGCAGCTTCCTCGGGACAGGGGAGGAAAAACTGTTTTTT. Translation gives CASSFLGTGEEKLFF.

The rearrangement links TRBV5-1 to TRBJ2-7, with D perhaps TRBD1 or TRBD2 (7 bases each). Germline CDR1 and CDR2: SGHRS and YFSETQ. Trimming took 1 base from V and 1 from J, leaving 12 bases between them. This CDR3 spans 15 amino acids. Here the CDR3 DNA reads TGCGCCAGCAGCTTGCATCAGGGGGGGTCCTACGAGCAGTACTTC. Translation gives CASSLHQGGSYEQYF.

The chain recombines TRBV11-3 with TRBJ2-3; 8 nucleotides align to TRBD1. Germline assignment: CDR1 SGHNT and CDR2 YENEEA. The junction had 2 bases not matched to a gene; V was cut back by 5 bases and J by 1 base. CDR3 length: 14 residues. CDR3 DNA sequence: TGTGCCAGCAGCACAGGGGGACGCACAGATACGCAGTATTTT. Translated: CASSTGGRTDTQYF.

The chain has TRBV5-1 and TRBJ1-2; 10 bases are shared with TRBD1. There are 15 residues in the CDR3. Germline CDR1 SGHRS, CDR2 YFSETQ. V gave up 4 bases and J gave up 7 bases; unmatched junction bases: 10. The chain's CDR3 is CASSLSGQGSSGYTF. CDR3 DNA: TGCGCCAGCAGCCTATCGGGACAGGGGTCCTCTGGCTACACCTTC.

The chain is built from TRBV5-1 and TRBJ2-1; D is perhaps TRBD2 (6 bases). V lost 1 base to trimming and J lost 6 bases, with 14 bases between them. The CDR3 is 15 residues long. Germline CDR1 reads SGHRS; CDR2 reads YFSETQ. The CDR3 here is CASSLYGGSGNEQFF. CDR3 coding DNA: TGCGCCAGCAGCTTGTACGGGGGTTCCGGCAATGAGCAGTTCTTC.

This clone was detected once. This chain links TRBV4-2 with TRBJ2-7; D is unresolved. The germline CDR1 and CDR2 sequences are LGHNA and YNFKEQ. The CDR3 extends over 11 amino acids. V lost 10 bases and J lost 2, with 9 bases in between. CDR3 sequence: CATRSTYEQYF. Written as DNA, the CDR3 is TGTGCCACCCGGTCTACCTACGAGCAGTACTTC.

This chain joins TRBV30 and TRBJ1-2; maybe TRBD1 (5 bases). V lost 0 bases to trimming and J lost 8 bases, with 13 bases between them. Per germline, CDR1 GTSNPN and CDR2 SVGIG (reference sequence). CDR3 length: 13 residues. The CDR3 here is CAWSVRGAEGYTF. CDR3 nucleotide sequence: TGTGCCTGGAGTGTACGCGGGGCGGAGGGCTACACCTTC.

The chain carries TRBV6-6 and TRBJ2-7; D unclear. Germline CDR1 MNHNY, CDR2 SVGAGI (reference sequence). V was cut by 7 bases and J by 6 bases, with 19 bases left in between. The CDR3 is made up of 14 amino acids. CDR3 coding DNA: TGTGCCAGCACCCCCCCAGGTTCTATACGCGAGCAGTACTTC. It yields the protein CASTPPGSIREQYF.

The J gene is TRBJ2-7, the V gene TRBV7-2; D gene uncertain. The CDR3 consists of 15 residues. Germline CDR1 is SGHTA and CDR2 is FQGNSA. Trimming removed 3 bases from V and 2 bases from J, with 14 bases in between. CDR3 coding DNA: TGTGCCAGCAGCTTGAGGACGGCGGCCACCTACGAGCAGTACTTC. As protein: CASSLRTAATYEQYF.

The chain is built from TRBV7-2 and TRBJ2-2; TRBD1 is a possible D gene (6 bases). The germline CDR1 and CDR2 sequences are SGHTA and FQGNSA. This CDR3 contains 14 residues. The V end lost 3 bases, the J end lost 6 bases, and 11 bases lay between the germline ends. The CDR3 sequence: CASSFYRDAGELFF. DNA for the CDR3: TGTGCCAGCAGCTTTTACAGGGACGCCGGGGAGCTGTTTTTT. The variable domain in full, with the rest retrieved from reference TRBV7-2 and TRBJ2-2, is GAGVSQSPSNKVTEKGKDVELRCDPISGHTALYWYRQSLGQGLEFLIYFQGNSAPDKSGLPSDRFSAERTGGSVSTLTIQRTQQEDSAVYLCASSFYRDAGELFFGEGSRLTVL.

In DNA form, the CDR3 reads TGTGCCAGCGGAAACAGGGGGGACCCCTCTGGGGCCAACGTCCTGACTTTC. Translation gives CASGNRGDPSGANVLTF. V and J are TRBV7-9 and TRBJ2-6; TRBD1 matches 8 bases. This CDR3 comprises 17 residues. Per germline, CDR1 SEHNR and CDR2 FQNEAQ (reference sequence). The V gene end was trimmed by 8 bases and the J gene end by 0 bases; junction bases not matched to a gene: 9.

The chain links TRBV5-4 to TRBJ1-1; no reliable D call. Germline CDR1 SGHNT, CDR2 YYREEE (reference sequence). The V gene lost 3 bases and the J gene lost 3 bases, with 9 bases spanning the gap. This CDR3 region has 13 residues. The CDR3 here is CASSYARDTEAFF. The CDR3 bases are TGTGCCAGCAGCTATGCCCGGGACACTGAAGCTTTCTTT.

In the case of this clone: Distinct nucleotide sequences in the sample also encode this CDR3. This chain connects TRBV18 to TRBJ2-1; perhaps TRBD1 as D (5 bases). The CDR3 loop spans 15 amino acids. The germline V gene has CDR1 KGHSH and CDR2 LQKENI. V lost 3 bases and J 0 bases, leaving 9 bases between the germline ends. The CDR3 region has the DNA TGTGCCAGCTCACCGGGGCTTAGCTCCTACAATGAGCAGTTCTTC. It yields the protein CASSPGLSSYNEQFF.

The rearrangement links TRBV9 to TRBJ2-7; 8 nucleotides match TRBD2. This CDR3 has 13 residues. CDR1 and CDR2 from the germline V gene are SGDLS and YYNGEE. Germline trimming cut 3 bases from V and 7 bases from J; bases unmatched to any gene: 6. The DNA for the CDR3 is TGTGCCAGCAGCGCCCGCCGGGGGGGAGAGCAGTACTTC. It encodes CASSARRGGEQYF.

This chain uses TRBV5-1 with TRBJ1-2, with 12 bases fitting TRBD1. This CDR3 spans 14 amino acids. CDR1 SGHRS and CDR2 YFSETQ come from the germline V gene. V was pared by 2 bases and J by 8 bases, with 4 bases of the junction left unmatched. CDR3 nucleotide sequence: TGCGCCAGCAGCTTTGCCGGGACAGGGGGCGGCTACACCTTC. Protein product: CASSFAGTGGGYTF.

This chain connects TRBV2 to TRBJ2-7; D ambiguous. Trimming left V 3 bases short and J 7 bases short, with 16 bases between. CDR1 is SNHLY, CDR2 FYNNEI, per germline. The CDR3 is made up of 14 amino acids. The CDR3 bases are TGTGCCAGCAGTGACTTTTCCGGCATATGGGAGCAGTACTTC. Amino acids: CASSDFSGIWEQYF.

This clone was picked up one time. The rearrangement uses TRBV9 and TRBJ2-4; 14 bases line up with TRBD2. This CDR3 has 21 amino acids. V lost 3 bases, J lost 2 bases, and 16 bases stayed unmatched. Per the germline V gene, CDR1 is SGDLS and CDR2 is YYNGEE. The CDR3, as DNA: TGTGCCAGCAGCGCCAACCCGCCGGGACTAGCGGGAGCTGAAACCAAAAACATTCAGTACTTC. Amino acid sequence: CASSANPPGLAGAETKNIQYF.

The CDR3 DNA follows: TGCGCCAGCAGCTTCACTCCGACAGCTACCACAGATACGCAGTATTTT. Translation: CASSFTPTATTDTQYF. The genes are TRBV5-1 and TRBJ2-3, with D possibly being TRBD1 (5 bases). CDR1 and CDR2 from the germline V gene are SGHRS and YFSETQ. The CDR3 has 16 residues. Trimming took 2 bases from V and 2 from J, leaving 15 bases between them.

J is TRBJ2-3 and V is TRBV29-1; 11 bases map to TRBD1. Looked up from germline, CDR1 is SQVTM and CDR2 is ANQGSEA. The CDR3 is 13 residues long. J lost 5 bases, V lost 4 bases, and 2 bases had no gene match. The CDR3 sequence: CSVGGQGGDTQYF. The DNA for the CDR3 is TGCAGCGTTGGGGGACAGGGGGGAGATACGCAGTATTTT.

The V call is TRBV2, the J call TRBJ2-5; D is ambiguous. The ends were cut back, 5 bases at V and 4 bases at J, with 17 bases in the middle. Germline V gene lookup returns CDR1 SNHLY and CDR2 FYNNEI. This CDR3 spans 15 amino acids. CDR3 residues: CASSFQAIQTETQYF. DNA of the CDR3: TGTGCCAGCAGTTTTCAGGCCATCCAGACAGAGACCCAGTACTTC.